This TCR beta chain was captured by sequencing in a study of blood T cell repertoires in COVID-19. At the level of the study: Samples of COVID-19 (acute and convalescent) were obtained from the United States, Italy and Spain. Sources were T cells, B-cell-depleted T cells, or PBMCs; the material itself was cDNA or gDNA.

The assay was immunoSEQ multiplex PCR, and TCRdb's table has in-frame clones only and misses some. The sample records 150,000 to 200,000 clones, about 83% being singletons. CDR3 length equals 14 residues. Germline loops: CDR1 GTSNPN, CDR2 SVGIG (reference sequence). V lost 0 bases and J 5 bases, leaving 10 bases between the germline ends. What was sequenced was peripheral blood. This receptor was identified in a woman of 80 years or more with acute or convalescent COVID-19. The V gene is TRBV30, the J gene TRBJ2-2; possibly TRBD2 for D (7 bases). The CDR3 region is CAWSVKGGTGELFF. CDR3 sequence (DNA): TGTGCCTGGAGTGTAAAGGGGGGGACCGGGGAGCTGTTTTTT.